This T cell receptor beta chain was documented in a study of circulating CD8 cells and anti-PD-1 response in melanoma. Turning to the study itself: Patients received intravenous nivolumab, 3 mg/kg, every 2 weeks. Non-responders showed stable or progressive disease; responders showed complete or partial response. General study results and limits: Only baseline and M1 samples entered the published repertoire comparisons. Subset repertoires were largely private at M1, with under 7.5% shared.

TCR libraries were prepared from 15 ng of total RNA with the QIAseq Immune Repertoire TCR panel. TCRdb reprocessed the reads with MiXCR, giving one entry per CDR3 protein. The table records about 2,500 distinct CDR3 sequences, over 7% of them present only once. This CDR3 comprises 15 residues. V gave up 0 bases and J gave up 2 bases, with 11 bases separating them. CDR1 and CDR2 from the germline V gene are SGHRS and YFSETQ. This clonotype is labeled as medium-sized. Its target is not known. Four subsets defined by PD-1 and/or TIGIT were sorted from live CD3+CD8+TCRalphabeta+ cells. The TCR was taken from a human donor with melanoma. The source was CD8+ T cells from PBMCs, collected at baseline or after one month of anti-PD-1 therapy (not recorded which). The chain is built from TRBV5-1 and TRBJ1-2; D is ambiguous. For the CDR3, the DNA is TGCGCCAGCAGCTTGGAGGACGGAGGGAACTATGGCTACACCTTC. Its protein is CASSLEDGGNYGYTF. The full variable domain, completed using reference TRBV5-1 and TRBJ1-2, is KAGVTQTPRYLIKTRGQQVTLSCSPISGHRSVSWYQQTPGQGLQFLFEYFSETQRNKGNFPGRFSGRQFSNSRSEMNVSTLELGDSALYLCASSLEDGGNYGYTFGSGTRLTVV.